Sequencing of this T cell receptor (beta chain) was carried out in a study of blood T cells in healthy people across ages. A second about 7 to 11 cycle PCR used barcoded and J-beta primers. Samples each returned at least 2.5 million CDR3-containing paired-end reads. TCRdb ran MiXCR on the 5' RACE reads and lists one entry per CDR3 protein. The data hold hundreds of thousands of distinct CDR3 sequences, with around 32% observed a single time. This clonotype has a single count. A much larger clone is a single base away; this may be a read error. Sequencing was done on a sample of blood. The sequence came from a woman aged 80 or over in good health.

DNA for the CDR3: TGTACTAGTCGAGCTAGCGGGGCAAATGAGCAGTTCTTC. Translated: CTSRASGANEQFF. The chain joins TRBV12-5 to TRBJ2-1, with 9 bases matching TRBD2. The CDR3 covers 13 residues. Germline V CDR1 and CDR2: LGHNT, FRNRAP.